The source of this T cell receptor (beta chain) is a study of tumor-infiltrating lymphocytes in primary liver carcinoma (dated by TCRdb to the late 2010s). About the full investigation: Between November 2015 and early 2016, about 5 patients in China with histopathologically diagnosed primary liver carcinoma had their tumors surgically resected. Of the five patients, three men and two women aged 30 to 69 years, four had hepatocellular carcinoma and one had combined HCC and intrahepatic cholangiocarcinoma. Tumors of the five patients were stage T1-T3 N0M0 with maximum diameters of roughly 4 to 11 cm. Roughly 3.65 to 8 million productive TCRbeta reads were obtained per sample, and no significant difference in read depth was found between tissue types. The study combined TCRbeta repertoire sequencing, expression microarrays and whole-exome sequencing across five regions of each liver tumor, with adjacent normal tissue and blood. A total of roughly 35 specimens from 5 patients went through TCRbeta repertoire sequencing, namely 25 tumor regions, 5 adjacent noncancerous liver tissues and 5 peripheral blood samples. Technical replicate repertoires showed high reproducibility, with mean shared-clone rates roughly 0.88 and correlation coefficients above 0.95. Results the study describes overall, beyond this receptor: Bulk unsorted samples precluded comparing CD4+ and CD8+ T cell repertoires. Because only the TCR beta chain was sequenced and unpaired alpha chains were not captured, true repertoire diversity is likely underestimated. Compared with blood, tumors had a significantly larger share of the repertoire taken up by the top 250 clones (p = 0.039). Pairs of tumor regions showed greater repertoire overlap (mean about 36%) than tumor-adjacent pairs (roughly 17%) or tumor-blood pairs (about 15%), which is consistent with antigen-driven expansion. The study included only four to six patients, and the authors note findings should be validated in a larger study.

Remarks on this clonotype: Its antigen is currently not known. This may stem from a read error, because a much larger clone lies one nucleotide away.

The V end gives up 5 bases and the J end 6 bases, leaving 6 bases in the junction not matched to a gene. The CDR3 sequence holds 14 residues, the cysteine and phenylalanine included. The CDR3 DNA has 42 bases and is translated from base 1. A constant-region primer and ProtoScript II reverse transcriptase were used to reverse-transcribe TCRbeta-specific cDNA from roughly 0.55 ug total RNA. Three nested multiplex PCR rounds, following a slightly modified ARM-PCR procedure, were used to build the TCRbeta libraries. Each of the first two PCR rounds ran for roughly 9 cycles using multiplex TRBV1-TRBV30 forward primers together with a Cbeta reverse primer. Sample barcodes and Illumina adapters were added in a final 25-cycle PCR with Deep VentR polymerase. Before sequencing, amplicons of 200-500 bp were purified from gel using a QIAquick gel extraction kit. An Illumina HiSeq 2500 was used to sequence the TCRbeta amplicons with 250-bp paired-end reads. The paper's processing steps were these. Quality trimming of reads was performed with Trimmomatic v0.33, and paired reads were merged with FLASH v1.2.11 so that full CDR3 sequences could be recovered. V, D and J germline segments were assigned to the rearranged TCRbeta sequences using MiGEC v1.2.1b. Clonotype statistics, along with Shannon-Wiener diversity indices, were calculated using VDJtools v1.0.0. Except for diversity analysis, only each sample's 250 most abundant clonotypes were used in subsequent analyses to reduce sampling bias. TCRdb trimmed the raw reads at Q25, called clones with MiXCR and kept productive beta chains. Records with the same CDR3 protein are collapsed into one entry carrying the most frequent genes and DNA. The V and J calls here are based on TCRdb, not the publication. The sample contains approximately 330,000 distinct CDR3 sequences, 65% of them found a single time. The top ten constitute about 6% of the sample.

RNA from unsorted whole blood was extracted with TRIzol reagent, and germline DNA was obtained with the DNeasy Blood & Tissue kit. At the time of sampling, the patients were treatment-naive and had chronic HBV infection. Before surgery, about 4 milliliters of peripheral blood were drawn into K2EDTA tubes. The chain was built from TRBV12-3 or TRBV12-4 and TRBJ1-4; 7 bases in the middle match TRBD1. This receptor was taken from a man in his forties with primary liver carcinoma and hepatitis B virus infection. Sequenced: peripheral blood. Here is the DNA: TGTGCCAGCAGTCGTACAGGGGATCATGAAAAACTGTTTTTT. It is translated as CASSRTGDHEKLFF.